Below, 4 T cell receptor beta chains from the same sample are listed, as sequenced in a study of early T cells in non-severe SARS-CoV-2 infection. MiXCR, applied by TCRdb to the 5' RACE reads, yields one record per CDR3 protein. The table includes about 21,000 distinct CDR3 sequences, around 6% detected once. Here the sequenced sample was whole blood, taken at baseline. These receptors all come from an adult who was a healthcare worker with PCR-confirmed SARS-CoV-2 infection or an uninfected control (not recorded which).

At least ten counts were recorded for this clonotype. J is TRBJ2-1 and V is TRBV5-1; the D gene is possibly TRBD2 (5 bases). The CDR3 is 12 residues long. Germline CDR1 SGHRS, CDR2 YFSETQ. Deletions cut 2 bases from V and 15 bases from J, with 15 bases between. The chain's CDR3 is CASSFSNGETFF. The CDR3 bases are TGCGCCAGCAGCTTTAGTAACGGGGAAACGTTCTTC. Variable domain in full (rest from reference TRBV5-1 and TRBJ2-1): KAGVTQTPRYLIKTRGQQVTLSCSPISGHRSVSWYQQTPGQGLQFLFEYFSETQRNKGNFPGRFSGRQFSNSRSEMNVSTLELGDSALYLCASSFSNGETFFGPGTRLTVL.

This clonotype was seen once. The rearrangement joins TRBV5-1 to TRBJ2-6; D is ambiguous. Germline V gives CDR1 SGHRS, CDR2 YFSETQ. The CDR3 covers 15 residues. V lost 2 bases and J 0 bases, leaving 6 bases between the germline ends. The DNA of the CDR3 is TGCGCCAGCAGCTTCGGGTACTCTGGGGCCAACGTCCTGACTTTC. Encoded protein: CASSFGYSGANVLTF.

By share, this clonotype ranks as medium-sized. The chain employs TRBV5-1 and TRBJ2-1; D is uncertain. Germline CDR1 is SGHRS and CDR2 is YFSETQ. With 0 bases removed from V and 4 bases from J, the gap between germline ends came to 8 bases. The length of the CDR3 is 14 residues. The CDR3 nucleotides are TGCGCCAGCAGCTTGGGAGAACGGTACAATGAGCAGTTCTTC. Translation: CASSLGERYNEQFF. The full variable domain, in which reference TRBV5-1 and TRBJ2-1 provide the parts outside the CDR3, is KAGVTQTPRYLIKTRGQQVTLSCSPISGHRSVSWYQQTPGQGLQFLFEYFSETQRNKGNFPGRFSGRQFSNSRSEMNVSTLELGDSALYLCASSLGERYNEQFFGPGTRLTVL.

This clonotype has a count of ten or more. The junction differs from germline at one of its ends, possibly a read error. The V and J genes are TRBV18 and TRBJ1-2, with no clear D. CDR1 is KGHSH, CDR2 LQKENI, per germline. The CDR3 has 15 amino acids. CDR3 in DNA: TGTGCCAGCTCCCCACAAATCAGGAAAAAGGACGGCTACACCTTC. Translated: CASSPQIRKKDGYTF. The full variable domain, with the rest looked up from reference TRBV18 and TRBJ1-2, is NAGVMQNPRHLVRRRGQEARLRCSPMKGHSHVYWYRQLPEEGLKFMVYLQKENIIDESGMPKERFSAEFPKEGPSILRIQQVVRGDSAAYFCASSPQIRKKDGYTFGSGTRLTVV.